The 13 T cell receptor beta chains reported below all come from one sample, sequenced in a study of glioma-infiltrating T cells after dendritic cell vaccination (dated by TCRdb to the mid-2010s). The method behind the library was the immunoSEQ multiplex PCR assay. In TCRdb, the immuneACCESS table is reduced to in-frame sequences with V and J assigned. These tables do not hold every clone; where another copy was compared, an unresolved V gene accounts for under half, and the others remain unexplained. Recorded for this sample are 50,000 to 70,000 clones; approximately 83% of them occurred a single time. Roughly 14% of the sample is taken by the ten largest. This sample's time point label indicates: after dendritic cell vaccination, including at tumor progression/relapse. The sample was blood, taken after dendritic cell vaccination. Receptor source: a human donor with glioblastoma.

The rearrangement uses TRBV5-4 and TRBJ2-5, with TRBD2 matching 7 bases. Germline trimming cut 4 bases from V and 4 bases from J; bases unmatched to any gene: 4. This CDR3 has 13 amino acids. CDR1 and CDR2 (germline): SGHNT, YYREEE (reference sequence). This CDR3 reads CASSREDPETQYF. The CDR3 bases are TGTGCCAGCAGCCGGGAGGACCCAGAGACCCAGTACTTC. Full variable domain (outside the CDR3, taken from reference TRBV5-4 and TRBJ2-5): ETGVTQSPTHLIKTRGQQVTLRCSSQSGHNTVSWYQQALGQGPQFIFQYYREEENGRGNFPPRFSGLQFPNYSSELNVNALELDDSALYLCASSREDPETQYFGPGTRLLVL.

The CDR3 DNA reads TGTGCCAGTAGTATAGGCCAGGCTATGAACACTGAAGCTTTCTTT. Its translation is CASSIGQAMNTEAFF. The chain carries TRBV19 and TRBJ1-1; no firm D call. The V end was cut by 1 base, the J end by 0 bases, with 9 bases between. The CDR3 contains 15 residues. The germline gives CDR1 LNHDA, CDR2 SQIVND (reference sequence).

This sequence joins TRBV9 and TRBJ2-1; 8 nucleotides line up with TRBD2. CDR3 length equals 16 residues. J lost 4 bases, V lost 0 bases, and 6 bases had no gene match. In germline, CDR1 is SGDLS, CDR2 YYNGEE. The CDR3, as DNA: TGTGCCAGCAGCGTAGCCCGGGGGGGCTTTTACAATGAGCAGTTCTTC. Translation gives CASSVARGGFYNEQFF. Complete variable domain (other parts from reference TRBV9 and TRBJ2-1): DSGVTQTPKHLITATGQRVTLRCSPRSGDLSVYWYQQSLDQGLQFLIQYYNGEERAKGNILERFSAQQFPDLHSELNLSSLELGDSALYFCASSVARGGFYNEQFFGPGTRLTVL.

This chain links TRBV18 with TRBJ1-5; no clear D gene. Per the germline V gene, CDR1 is KGHSH and CDR2 is LQKENI. The CDR3 is made up of 15 amino acids. Trimming removed 6 bases from V and 1 base from J, with 13 bases in between. CDR3: CASSHILPSNQPQHF. The CDR3 region has the DNA TGTGCCAGCTCCCACATTTTACCGAGCAATCAGCCCCAGCATTTT.

The chain combines TRBV7-8 with TRBJ2-2; D is perhaps TRBD1 (5 bases). The CDR3 sequence is 14 residues long. Germline V gene data show CDR1 as SGHVS and CDR2 as FQNEAQ. Trimming cost V 5 bases and J 3 bases, with 10 bases left between them. Here the CDR3 reads CASSKGVDTGELFF. The CDR3 DNA reads TGTGCCAGCAGCAAAGGGGTGGACACCGGGGAGCTGTTTTTT.

V is TRBV5-6 and J is TRBJ2-3, with a weak D call TRBD2 (5 bases). The V and J ends lost 0 bases and 1 base respectively, with 6 bases between them. The CDR3 has 14 residues. Per germline, CDR1 SGHDT and CDR2 YYEEEE. As DNA, the CDR3 is TGTGCCAGCAGCTTGGCCGGGGGCACAGATACGCAGTATTTT. Translated: CASSLAGGTDTQYF.

This clone was detected only once. The CDR3 spells CASSLDLPGPNYGYTF. For the CDR3, the DNA is TGTGCCAGCAGCTTAGATCTTCCAGGGCCTAACTATGGCTACACCTTC. This chain connects TRBV7-9 to TRBJ1-2; D may be TRBD1 (5 bases). V was clipped by 1 base and J by 0 bases, with 12 bases between them. The CDR3 totals 16 residues. Germline CDR1 is SEHNR and CDR2 is FQNEAQ (reference sequence).

CDR3 region: CASSQVISGTGIYEQYF. CDR3 DNA: TGCGCCAGCAGCCAAGTGATAAGCGGGACAGGGATCTACGAGCAGTACTTC. This sequence joins TRBV4-1 and TRBJ2-7; 9 bases line up with TRBD1. The CDR3 covers 17 residues. Germline-derived CDR1 and CDR2 are MGHRA and YSYEKL. V dropped 1 base and J dropped 3; count of bases not matched to a gene: 10.

V usage is TRBV30 and J usage is TRBJ1-2; no clear D. This CDR3 region has 12 residues. The germline CDR1 and CDR2 sequences are GTSNPN and SVGIG (reference sequence). Trimming removed 4 bases from V and 4 bases from J, with 10 bases in between. The CDR3 DNA sequence: TGTGCCTGGATGTCGGGAACCTATGGCTACACCTTC. Translation gives CAWMSGTYGYTF.

This clone was observed a single time. The V and J genes are TRBV6-6 and TRBJ1-5; D possibly corresponds to TRBD1 (5 bases). V was trimmed by 5 bases and J by 1 base, leaving 15 bases between them. Germline CDR1 reads MNHNY; CDR2 reads SVGAGI (reference sequence). CDR3 length equals 16 residues. The CDR3 spells CASSPYQGYSNQPQHF. In nucleotides, the CDR3 is TGTGCCAGCAGTCCCTACCAGGGTTACAGCAATCAGCCCCAGCATTTT.

This clone occurred a few times. The genes are TRBV7-2 and TRBJ2-4, with D unresolved. Germline lookup yields CDR1 SGHTA and CDR2 FQGNSA. V lost 4 bases and J 6 bases, leaving 10 bases between the germline ends. This CDR3 is built from 13 residues. For the CDR3, the DNA is TGTGCCAGCAGCTCCCCAGTTGGAAACATTCAGTACTTC. Translation: CASSSPVGNIQYF.

The chain couples TRBV4-1 to TRBJ2-1, with 12 bases matching TRBD2. This CDR3 region has 15 residues. The V segment lost 4 bases and the J segment 7 bases; nucleotides outside the gene matches: 5. CDR1 and CDR2 (germline): MGHRA, YSYEKL. The CDR3 is CASSPSGGAGNEQFF. CDR3 DNA: TGCGCCAGCAGCCCTAGCGGGGGGGCGGGGAATGAGCAGTTCTTC.

There are a few counts of this clone. The CDR3 here is CASSLSGQGNTEAFF. The CDR3 DNA is TGCGCCAGCAGCTTGTCAGGACAGGGGAACACTGAAGCTTTCTTT. The rearrangement links TRBV5-1 to TRBJ1-1; 8 bases agree with TRBD1. The CDR3 runs to 15 residues. Germline CDR1 reads SGHRS; CDR2 reads YFSETQ. V was pared by 1 base and J by 1 base, with 3 bases of the junction left unmatched.